This entry describes one T cell receptor (beta chain). In the study's own analysis: Reference gene primer amplification gave estimated nucleated cell counts. Repertoires were generated with immunoSEQ multiplex PCR, while TCRdb's copy carries only in-frame clones and drops some. V and J calls and clone size are as listed in that table; D and trimming were resolved from the DNA. The data contain roughly 200,000 clones, 70% to 90% of them seen just once; the ten biggest clones take up about 9.4%. This entry is derived from a study of blood T cell repertoires in COVID-19. Study-wide context: Collection of acute and convalescent COVID-19 samples took place in the United States, Italy and Spain. Sources were T cells, B-cell-depleted T cells, or PBMCs; the material itself was cDNA or gDNA.

The Seattle patients joined while their infection was active and were tracked longitudinally afterward. CDR1 GTSNPN and CDR2 SVGIG come from the germline V gene (reference sequence). The V gene end was trimmed by 2 bases and the J gene end by 3 bases; junction bases not matched to a gene: 7. This CDR3 region has 15 residues. This clonotype originated in a woman in her forties or fifties with COVID-19, enrolled during active disease. The sequenced material came from peripheral blood. The rearrangement joins TRBV30 to TRBJ2-7; 10 nucleotides line up with TRBD2. This CDR3 reads CAWSPRTSGYYEQYF. The CDR3 DNA reads as TGTGCCTGGAGTCCCCGGACTAGCGGATACTACGAGCAGTACTTC.